Here is one T cell receptor beta chain with its context. Its specificity is unknown. These data belong to a study of a mutant IDH1 vaccine in newly diagnosed glioma. Study summary: Earlier therapy was either radiotherapy, temozolomide, or both, and most got both. The study held visit V12 at week 35 and visit V13 at week 47.

Method: immunoSEQ multiplex PCR; TCRdb's copy keeps in-frame clones and lacks some. The data hold about 24,000 clones, with 82% observed a single time. There are 13 residues in the CDR3. Germline CDR1 and CDR2: SQVTM and ANQGSEA. The V end was cut by 7 bases, the J end by 8 bases, with 17 bases between. The sample's time point: week 47, end of study. A 20-mer mutant IDH1 peptide at 300 ug was injected subcutaneously with topical imiquimod. The study enrolled donors with new WHO grade 3 or 4 IDH1-mutant, ATRX-lost astrocytomas. The TCR sequence derives from a middle-aged man with glioma. Some clones in this sample may be carry-over from other donors' samples. Sample: PBMCs, taken from a glioma patient whose treatment included an IDH1 peptide vaccine. The chain combines TRBV29-1 with TRBJ1-4; maybe TRBD1 (6 bases). CDR3 in DNA: TGCAGCGGTAGGGGGGAATTGTGGGAAAAACTGTTTTTT. This codes for CSGRGELWEKLFF.